One sample yielded the 20 T cell receptor beta chains listed below, sequenced in a study of identifying expanded T cells in peripheral blood. Profiling relied on immunoSEQ multiplex PCR, and the TCRdb table lists in-frame clones only, not all of them. Of approximately 97,000 clones listed, around 88% were seen once; the top ten hold roughly 15%. The sequenced sample was blood. Receptors originate from a person between 18 and 69 years old in good health.

The chain is built from TRBV2 and TRBJ2-1; tentative D call: TRBD1 (6 bases). V lost 3 bases and J lost 0, with 9 bases in between. The CDR3 runs to 15 residues. Per germline, CDR1 SNHLY and CDR2 FYNNEI. CDR3 in amino acids: CASSEEGGSYNEQFF. The DNA for the CDR3 is TGTGCCAGCAGTGAGGAAGGGGGCTCCTACAATGAGCAGTTCTTC.

The J gene is TRBJ2-3, the V gene TRBV7-2, with D possibly TRBD2 on 6 matching bases. CDR3 length: 15 residues. V was cut by 2 bases and J by 4 bases, with 13 bases left in between. In germline, CDR1 is SGHTA, CDR2 FQGNSA. The CDR3 region is CASSLSRAGADTQYF. CDR3 DNA: TGTGCCAGCAGCTTATCTCGAGCGGGCGCAGATACGCAGTATTTT.

J is TRBJ2-2 and V is TRBV5-1, with a tentative D call TRBD2 (5 bases). V was pared by 3 bases and J by 4 bases, with 10 bases between. CDR1 and CDR2 (germline): SGHRS, YFSETQ. This CDR3 comprises 14 residues. CDR3 bases: TGCGCCAGCAGCTCGCGGGTCGGCACCGGGGAGCTGTTTTTT. Amino acid sequence: CASSSRVGTGELFF.

This clone has only a few counts. The rearrangement joins TRBV30 to TRBJ1-6, with D unresolved. With 0 bases removed from V and 9 bases from J, the gap between germline ends came to 3 bases. The CDR3 consists of 11 residues. Germline CDR1 GTSNPN, CDR2 SVGIG (reference sequence). CDR3 protein: CAWSVGSPLHF. CDR3 nucleotides: TGTGCCTGGAGTGTAGGTTCACCCCTCCACTTT. Supplemented by reference TRBV30 and TRBJ1-6, the full variable domain reads SQTIHQWPATLVQPVGSPLSLECTVEGTSNPNLYWYRQAAGRGLQLLFYSVGIGQISSEVPQNLSASRPQDRQFILSSKKLLLSDSGFYLCAWSVGSPLHFGNGTRLTVT.

This sequence joins TRBV7-9 and TRBJ1-6, with D perhaps TRBD1 (6 bases). Trimming took 3 bases from V and 8 from J, leaving 20 bases between them. The CDR3 is 17 residues long. CDR1 is SEHNR and CDR2 is FQNEAQ in the germline V gene (reference sequence). The CDR3 sequence: CASSLGRGQLNDSPLHF. In DNA form, the CDR3 reads TGTGCCAGCAGCTTGGGCCGCGGACAGCTTAATGATTCACCCCTCCACTTT.

The chain couples TRBV6-4 to TRBJ2-1; maybe TRBD1 (7 bases). Trimming took 6 bases from V and 4 from J, leaving 16 bases between them. The germline V gene encodes CDR1 MRHNA and CDR2 SNTAGT. CDR3 length: 15 amino acids. The DNA of the CDR3 is TGTGCCAGCAGCCCCGCGGCAGGGGGGTACAATGAGCAGTTCTTC. Its protein is CASSPAAGGYNEQFF.

The chain has TRBV6-4 and TRBJ2-3; D possibly matches TRBD1 or TRBD2 (6 bases each). There are 15 residues in the CDR3. Germline V lookup: CDR1 MRHNA, CDR2 SNTAGT. Trimming stripped 8 bases from V and 0 bases from J, with 15 bases between. Here the CDR3 DNA reads TGTGCCAGCGCCGAACAGGGACTGAGCACAGATACGCAGTATTTT. Amino acid sequence: CASAEQGLSTDTQYF.

This clone was detected once. The genes are TRBV6-5 and TRBJ2-7; 13 nucleotides align to TRBD2. Germline CDR1 and CDR2: MNHEY and SVGAGI. The CDR3 spans 16 residues. The junction had 3 bases not matched to a gene; V was cut back by 0 bases and J by 4 bases. The DNA for the CDR3 is TGTGCCAGCAGTTACTCGAGGACTAGCGGGAGATACGAGCAGTACTTC. Protein: CASSYSRTSGRYEQYF.

The chain couples TRBV18 to TRBJ1-4; D perhaps matches TRBD1 (5 bases). Germline V gene data show CDR1 as KGHSH and CDR2 as LQKENI. This CDR3 region has 14 residues. The V end lost 3 bases, the J end lost 7 bases, and 12 bases lay between the germline ends. CDR3 nucleotides: TGTGCCAGCTCACCCCGGGGGGGTGGTGAAAAACTGTTTTTT. Its translation is CASSPRGGGEKLFF.

V gene TRBV7-9 combines with J gene TRBJ2-7, with 9 nucleotides matching TRBD1. Germline V gene sequence: CDR1 SEHNR, CDR2 FQNEAQ (reference sequence). There are 16 residues in the CDR3. The J segment lost 1 base and the V segment lost 8 bases, leaving 12 bases of the junction unmatched. DNA for the CDR3: TGTGCCAGCGGTATATCCGGGACAGGGATTTCCTACGAGCAGTACTTC. As protein: CASGISGTGISYEQYF.

This clone was seen a few times. The gene calls are TRBV19 and TRBJ1-3; D is ambiguous. Germline CDR1 LNHDA, CDR2 SQIVND (reference sequence). The V end lost 7 bases, the J end lost 0 bases, and 10 bases lay between the germline ends. The CDR3 contains 14 residues. CDR3 sequence: CASMSQHSGNTIYF. DNA for the CDR3: TGTGCCAGTATGTCCCAGCACTCTGGAAACACCATATATTTT.

This clone was seen more than once but under ten times. The chain carries TRBV5-1 and TRBJ1-1, with D possibly TRBD1 on 6 matching bases. The CDR3 has 14 amino acids. Trimming removed 1 base at V and 3 bases at J, with 10 bases between. Germline CDR1 SGHRS, CDR2 YFSETQ. Written as DNA, the CDR3 is TGCGCCAGCAGCTTGTATTCAGGGGACACTGAAGCTTTCTTT. This translates into CASSLYSGDTEAFF.

The chain links TRBV14 to TRBJ1-2; D is uncertain. The CDR3 has 14 amino acids. Deletions cut 6 bases from V and 8 bases from J, with 19 bases between. Germline V lookup: CDR1 SGHDN, CDR2 FVKESK. CDR3 sequence: CASSHLQSAGGYTF. CDR3 in DNA: TGTGCCAGCAGTCATCTACAGTCCGCGGGGGGCTACACCTTC. Complete variable domain (other parts from reference TRBV14 and TRBJ1-2): EAGVTQFPSHSVIEKGQTVTLRCDPISGHDNLYWYRRVMGKEIKFLLHFVKESKQDESGMPNNRFLAERTGGTYSTLKVQPAELEDSGVYFCASSHLQSAGGYTFGSGTRLTVV.

This clone has only one observation. The rearrangement links TRBV11-3 to TRBJ2-2, with D maybe TRBD2 (5 bases). Germline V gene data show CDR1 as SGHNT and CDR2 as YENEEA. CDR3 size: 13 residues. The ends were cut back, 5 bases at V and 6 bases at J, with 10 bases in the middle. For the CDR3, the DNA is TGTGCCAGCAGCCAGCGGTCGTCCGGGGAGCTGTTTTTT. Amino acid sequence: CASSQRSSGELFF. Looking up the rest from reference TRBV11-3 and TRBJ2-2 gives the full variable domain: EAGVVQSPRYKIIEKKQPVAFWCNPISGHNTLYWYLQNLGQGPELLIRYENEEAVDDSQLPKDRFSAERLKGVDSTLKIQPAELGDSAVYLCASSQRSSGELFFGEGSRLTVL.

This chain uses TRBV11-2 with TRBJ2-7, with D possibly TRBD2 on 5 matching bases. V lost 7 bases to trimming and J lost 0 bases, with 16 bases between them. This CDR3 has 15 amino acids. From germline, CDR1 is SGHAT and CDR2 FQNNGV. CDR3 nucleotide sequence: TGTGCCAGCAACCCTCCTGGGCGGGCCTCCTACGAGCAGTACTTC. Translating gives CASNPPGRASYEQYF.

The V gene is TRBV10-3, the J gene TRBJ2-7, with D hard to call. V was cut by 5 bases and J by 0 bases, with 5 bases left in between. The CDR3 has 12 residues. The germline CDR1 and CDR2 sequences are ENHRY and SYGVKD. CDR3 region: CAISMSSYEQYF. CDR3 DNA: TGTGCCATCAGTATGAGCTCCTACGAGCAGTACTTC.

The chain employs TRBV2 and TRBJ2-7; TRBD1 aligns across 9 bases. CDR3 length equals 14 residues. Germline V lookup: CDR1 SNHLY, CDR2 FYNNEI. V shed 7 bases and J 7 bases; nucleotides not matched to a gene: 11. CDR3 sequence (DNA): TGTGCCAGCAATGGGGGACAGGGACTCGTGGAGCAGTACTTC. Translated: CASNGGQGLVEQYF.

The CDR3 protein is CASSLEFLSGSSYNEQFF. The CDR3 DNA is TGTGCCAGCAGCTTAGAATTTCTTAGCGGGAGCTCCTACAATGAGCAGTTCTTC. The chain couples TRBV7-3 to TRBJ2-1, with TRBD2 matching 9 bases. Trimming cost V 2 bases and J 0 bases; bases outside gene matches: 8. The CDR3 sequence is 18 residues long. Germline CDR1 and CDR2: SGHTA and FQGTGA. Full variable domain (missing parts from reference TRBV7-3 and TRBJ2-1): GAGVSQTPSNKVTEKGKYVELRCDPISGHTALYWYRQSLGQGPEFLIYFQGTGAADDSGLPNDRFFAVRPEGSVSTLKIQRTERGDSAVYLCASSLEFLSGSSYNEQFFGPGTRLTVL.

V is TRBV5-8 and J is TRBJ1-1; 10 bases agree with TRBD1. The CDR3 is 14 residues long. The germline V gene encodes CDR1 SGHTS and CDR2 YDEGEE. With V trimmed by 3 bases and J by 1 base, 0 bases remained unmatched. CDR3 DNA sequence: TGTGCCAGCAGCTGGGACAGGGGGAACACTGAAGCTTTCTTT. Residues: CASSWDRGNTEAFF.

This rearrangement joins TRBV30 to TRBJ1-6; 9 bases match TRBD1. The junction had 9 bases not matched to a gene; V was cut back by 2 bases and J by 7 bases. The CDR3 has 16 residues. Germline V lookup: CDR1 GTSNPN, CDR2 SVGIG (reference sequence). Here the CDR3 reads CAWSRLGQGVNSPLHF. As DNA, the CDR3 is TGTGCCTGGAGTAGGTTGGGACAGGGTGTCAATTCACCCCTCCACTTT.